This T cell receptor (beta chain) was obtained from a study of T cell responses to AZD1222 COVID-19 vaccine. The study, taken as a whole, reports: Spike-specific TCR breadth and depth went up after people got two AZD1222 doses. Seropositive AZD1222 recipients at baseline numbered only five or six. Reports say nearly half of spike-specific TCRs go after unmutated variant regions.

The V end was cut by 7 bases, the J end by 4 bases, with 13 bases between. Germline V CDR1 and CDR2: MNHEY, SMNVEV (reference sequence). The CDR3 totals 13 residues. Worth noting for this clone: Its antigen is currently unknown.

TCRdb keeps only in-frame clones here, not all; method: immunoSEQ multiplex PCR. The sample yields around 270,000 clones, 90% to 95% seen once. This clonotype was sampled from an adult who received the AZD1222 COVID-19 vaccine. The rearrangement links TRBV27 to TRBJ1-1; D perhaps matches TRBD1 (6 bases). The source was peripheral blood, collected 28 days after the second AZD1222 dose. The CDR3 coding sequence is TGTGCCAGCAAAGGGGGGTGGGCCACTGAAGCTTTCTTT. This sequence encodes CASKGGWATEAFF.